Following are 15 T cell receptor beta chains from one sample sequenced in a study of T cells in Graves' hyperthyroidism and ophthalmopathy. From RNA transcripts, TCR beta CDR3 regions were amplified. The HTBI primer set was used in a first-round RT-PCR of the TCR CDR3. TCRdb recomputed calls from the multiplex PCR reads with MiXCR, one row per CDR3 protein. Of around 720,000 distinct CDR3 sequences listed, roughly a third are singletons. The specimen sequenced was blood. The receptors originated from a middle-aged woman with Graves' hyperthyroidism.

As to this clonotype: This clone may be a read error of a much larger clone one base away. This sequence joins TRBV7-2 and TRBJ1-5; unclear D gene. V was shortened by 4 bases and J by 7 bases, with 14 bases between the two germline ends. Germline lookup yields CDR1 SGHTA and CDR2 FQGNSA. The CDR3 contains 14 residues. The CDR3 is CASSSGSGSQPQHF. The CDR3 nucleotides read TGTGCCAGCAGCTCAGGATCGGGAAGCCAGCCCCAGCATTTT.

Here the CDR3 reads CSVRDRVEAFF. The CDR3 coding sequence is TGCAGCGTTAGGGACAGGGTCGAAGCTTTCTTT. The chain employs TRBV29-1 and TRBJ1-1; 9 bases are a match to TRBD1. Looked up from germline, CDR1 is SQVTM and CDR2 is ANQGSEA. The trim removed 5 bases at V and 8 bases at J, leaving 3 bases unmatched. The CDR3 has 11 residues.

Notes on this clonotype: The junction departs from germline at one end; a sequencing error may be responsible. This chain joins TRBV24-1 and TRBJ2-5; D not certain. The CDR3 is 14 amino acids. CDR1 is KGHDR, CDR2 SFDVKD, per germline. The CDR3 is CASSLYSSQETQYF. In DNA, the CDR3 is TGTGCCAGCAGTTTATATTCGAGCCAAGAGACCCAGTACTTC.

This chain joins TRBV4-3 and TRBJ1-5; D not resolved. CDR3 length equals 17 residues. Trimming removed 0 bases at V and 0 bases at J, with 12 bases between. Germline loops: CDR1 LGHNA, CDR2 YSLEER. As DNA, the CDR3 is TGCGCCAGCAGCCAAGAACTTACGGACTATAGCAATCAGCCCCAGCATTTT. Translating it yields CASSQELTDYSNQPQHF.

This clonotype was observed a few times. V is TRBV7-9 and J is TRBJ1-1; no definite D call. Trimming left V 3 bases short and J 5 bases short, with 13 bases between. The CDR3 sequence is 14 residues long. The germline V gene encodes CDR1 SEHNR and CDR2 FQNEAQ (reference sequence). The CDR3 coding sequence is TGTGCCAGCAGCTTTTTCACTCCGGAAACTGAAGCTTTCTTT. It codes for CASSFFTPETEAFF.

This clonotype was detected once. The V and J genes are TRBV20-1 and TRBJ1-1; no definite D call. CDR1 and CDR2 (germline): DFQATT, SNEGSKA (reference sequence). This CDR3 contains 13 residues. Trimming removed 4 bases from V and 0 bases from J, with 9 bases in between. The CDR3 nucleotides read TGCAGTGCTACAGACACACTGAACACTGAAGCTTTCTTT. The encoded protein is CSATDTLNTEAFF.

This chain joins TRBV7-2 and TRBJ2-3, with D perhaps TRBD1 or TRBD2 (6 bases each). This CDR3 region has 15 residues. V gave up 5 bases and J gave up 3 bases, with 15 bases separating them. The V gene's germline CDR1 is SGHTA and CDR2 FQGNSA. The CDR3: CASSPRGGLTDTQYF. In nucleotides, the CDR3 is TGTGCCAGCAGCCCGCGTGGGGGGCTAACAGATACGCAGTATTTT.

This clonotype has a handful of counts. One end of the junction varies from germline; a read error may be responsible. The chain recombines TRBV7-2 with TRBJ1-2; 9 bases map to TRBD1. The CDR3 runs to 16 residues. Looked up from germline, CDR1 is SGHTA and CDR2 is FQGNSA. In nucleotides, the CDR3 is TGCGCCAGCAGCCAAGAAGGACAGGGGTTATCTAATGGCTACACCTTC. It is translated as CASSQEGQGLSNGYTF. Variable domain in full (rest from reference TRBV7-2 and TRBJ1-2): GAGVSQSPSNKVTEKGKDVELRCDPISGHTALYWYRQSLGQGLEFLIYFQGNSAPDKSGLPSDRFSAERTGGSVSTLTIQRTQQEDSAVYLCASSQEGQGLSNGYTFGSGTRLTVV.

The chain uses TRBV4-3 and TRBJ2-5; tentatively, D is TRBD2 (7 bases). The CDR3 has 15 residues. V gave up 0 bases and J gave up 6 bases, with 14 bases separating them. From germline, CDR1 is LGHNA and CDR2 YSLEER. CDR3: CASSQDEGGPKTQYF. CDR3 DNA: TGCGCCAGCAGCCAAGATGAGGGGGGGCCTAAGACCCAGTACTTC.

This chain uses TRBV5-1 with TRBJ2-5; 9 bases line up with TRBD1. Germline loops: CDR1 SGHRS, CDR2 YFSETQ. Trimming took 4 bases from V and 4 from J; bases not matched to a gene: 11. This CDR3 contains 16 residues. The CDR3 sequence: CASSLGQGIVRETQYF. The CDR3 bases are TGCGCCAGCAGCCTAGGACAGGGGATAGTACGAGAGACCCAGTACTTC. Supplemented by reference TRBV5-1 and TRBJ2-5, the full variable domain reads KAGVTQTPRYLIKTRGQQVTLSCSPISGHRSVSWYQQTPGQGLQFLFEYFSETQRNKGNFPGRFSGRQFSNSRSEMNVSTLELGDSALYLCASSLGQGIVRETQYFGPGTRLLVL.

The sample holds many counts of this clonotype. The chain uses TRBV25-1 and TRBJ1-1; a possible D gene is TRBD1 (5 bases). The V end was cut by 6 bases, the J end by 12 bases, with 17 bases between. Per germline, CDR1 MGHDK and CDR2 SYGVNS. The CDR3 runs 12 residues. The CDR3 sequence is CASSPPQGTTFF. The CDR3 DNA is TGTGCCAGCAGCCCCCCCCAGGGTACGACTTTCTTT.

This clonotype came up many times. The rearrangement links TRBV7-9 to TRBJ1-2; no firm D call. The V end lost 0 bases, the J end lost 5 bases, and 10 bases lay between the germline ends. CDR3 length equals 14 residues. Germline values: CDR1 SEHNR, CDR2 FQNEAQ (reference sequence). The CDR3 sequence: CASSLAAAVYGYTF. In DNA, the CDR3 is TGTGCCAGCAGCTTAGCGGCCGCAGTTTATGGCTACACCTTC.

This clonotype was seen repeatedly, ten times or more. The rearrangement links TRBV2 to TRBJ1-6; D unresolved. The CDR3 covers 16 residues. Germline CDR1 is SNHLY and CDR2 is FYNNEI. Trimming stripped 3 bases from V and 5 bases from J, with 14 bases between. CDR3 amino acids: CASSDSLILDNSPLHF. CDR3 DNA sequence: TGTGCCAGCAGTGACAGTCTTATCCTTGATAATTCACCCCTCCACTTT.

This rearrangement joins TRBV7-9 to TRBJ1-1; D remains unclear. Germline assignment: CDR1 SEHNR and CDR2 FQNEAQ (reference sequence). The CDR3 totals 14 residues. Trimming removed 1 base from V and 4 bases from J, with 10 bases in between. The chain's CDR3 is CASSLEVVGTEAFF. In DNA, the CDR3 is TGTGCCAGCAGCTTAGAAGTTGTAGGCACTGAAGCTTTCTTT.

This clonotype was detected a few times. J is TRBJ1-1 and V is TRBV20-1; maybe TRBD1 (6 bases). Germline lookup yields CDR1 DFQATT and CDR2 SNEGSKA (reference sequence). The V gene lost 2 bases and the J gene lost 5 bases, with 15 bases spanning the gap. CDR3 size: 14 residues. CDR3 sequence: CSARLGGASTEAFF. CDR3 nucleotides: TGCAGTGCTAGACTTGGGGGCGCGAGTACTGAAGCTTTCTTT.